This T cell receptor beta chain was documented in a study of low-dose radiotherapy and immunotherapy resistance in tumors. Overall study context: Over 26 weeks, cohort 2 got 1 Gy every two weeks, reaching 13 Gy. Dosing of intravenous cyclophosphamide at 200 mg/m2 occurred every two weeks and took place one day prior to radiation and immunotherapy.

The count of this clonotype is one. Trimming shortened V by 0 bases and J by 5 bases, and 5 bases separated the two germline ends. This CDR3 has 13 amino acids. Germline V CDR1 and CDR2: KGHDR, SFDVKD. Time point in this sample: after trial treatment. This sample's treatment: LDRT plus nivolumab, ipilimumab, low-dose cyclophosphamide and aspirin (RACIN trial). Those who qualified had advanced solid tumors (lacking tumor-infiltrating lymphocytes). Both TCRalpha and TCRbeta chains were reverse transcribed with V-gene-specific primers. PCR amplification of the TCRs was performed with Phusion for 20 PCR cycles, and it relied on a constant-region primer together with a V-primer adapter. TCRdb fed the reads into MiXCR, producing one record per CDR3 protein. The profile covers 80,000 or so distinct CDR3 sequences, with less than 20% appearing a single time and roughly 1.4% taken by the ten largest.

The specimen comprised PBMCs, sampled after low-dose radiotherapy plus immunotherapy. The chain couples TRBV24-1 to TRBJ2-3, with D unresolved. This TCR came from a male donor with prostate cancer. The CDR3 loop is CATSDLDGDTQYF. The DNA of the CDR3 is TGTGCCACCAGTGATTTGGATGGAGATACGCAGTATTTT.